This T cell receptor (beta chain) derives from a study of T-cell memory formation after mild COVID-19. A word on this clonotype: Its antigen is not identified.

Germline values: CDR1 SQVTM, CDR2 ANQGSEA. Trimming pared 4 bases from V and 6 bases from J, leaving 12 bases between. This CDR3 is built from 12 residues. Study-wide findings and caveats: Pre-infection memory contained some responding clones, which suggested that cross-reactive memory had joined.

One entry per CDR3 protein results from TCRdb running MiXCR on the 5' RACE reads. Among 120,000 or so distinct CDR3 sequences, over 15% were seen once, and the ten largest hold around 4.8%. The chain has TRBV29-1 and TRBJ1-2; TRBD1 is a possible D gene (6 bases). This TCR came from a man younger than 30 who had mild COVID-19 (a few samples of this study predate the infection). Cell type and time point are not known. Material for sequencing was PBMCs or a T cell subset sorted from them (not recorded which). DNA for the CDR3: TGCAGCGTTGGACAGGCGGGCGATGGCTACACCTTC. This encodes CSVGQAGDGYTF.